The source of this T cell receptor beta chain is a study of T-cell reconstitution after alpha-beta-depleted transplantation in children. Study observations and caveats: Surviving thymic progenitors and recipient T cells were the source of high TCRbeta diversity at day 60 in some patients. The main origin of T-cell counts and diversity one year after transplant was newly produced T cells.

The length of the CDR3 is 12 residues. In germline, CDR1 is MNHEY, CDR2 SMNVEV (reference sequence). V shed 6 bases and J shed 5 bases, with 10 bases lying between them. This clonotype was observed a few times. Its antigen remains unknown. TCRbeta library construction was performed incorporating unique molecular identifiers. TCRdb reprocessed the PCR reads via MiXCR and lists one record per CDR3 protein. This sample yields roughly 280,000 distinct CDR3 sequences, of which 11% are seen a single time; 23% belongs to the top ten. The sequencing here drew on peripheral blood, taken 180 days after TCRalphabeta/CD19-depleted stem cell transplant. This rearrangement joins TRBV27 to TRBJ2-5; no clear D. The source of this sequence is a male patient under 10 years old who had a stem cell transplant for chronic granulomatous disease, so the T cells may come from the graft donor. CDR3 coding DNA: TGTGCCAGCAGAACACGAATGGAGACCCAGTACTTC. It is translated as CASRTRMETQYF.